The T cell receptor (beta chain) under discussion was sequenced for a study of beta chain features in type 1 diabetes. Overall study context: Age and gender were similar between patients and healthy donors, as were cell yields. There were some 110 million sorted cells examined across all samples. The study, taken as a whole, reports: Insertions at VDJ junctions were less frequent in type 1 diabetes patients. These patients also deleted more nucleotides at the same junctions.

CD45RO/CCR7/CD25/CD127/CD95/CD27 separated CD4+ naive, central memory, regulatory and stem cell-like memory cells by sorting. The CDR3 has 15 amino acids. The J segment lost 7 bases and the V segment lost 7 bases, leaving 8 bases of the junction unmatched. Looked up from germline, CDR1 is SGHNT and CDR2 is YYREEE (reference sequence). TCRB transcripts that were expressed got sequenced, as all of the isolated RNA had been reverse transcribed. Produced via immunoSEQ multiplex PCR; TCRdb's table is partial and in-frame only. The sample has under 250,000 clones, around 9.9% seen once. This clone showed up just a few times. Antigen specificity is unknown.

Sequencing was carried out using central memory CD4+ T cells from blood. The receptor's source is a man aged 18 to 29 in good health. The chain couples TRBV5-4 to TRBJ2-1; TRBD2 matches at 13 bases. CDR3 bases: TGTGCCAGCGGACCACTAGCGGGAGGGTCAAATGAGCAGTTCTTC. It yields the protein CASGPLAGGSNEQFF. The complete variable domain, with remaining parts taken from reference TRBV5-4 and TRBJ2-1, reads ETGVTQSPTHLIKTRGQQVTLRCSSQSGHNTVSWYQQALGQGPQFIFQYYREEENGRGNFPPRFSGLQFPNYSSELNVNALELDDSALYLCASGPLAGGSNEQFFGPGTRLTVL.